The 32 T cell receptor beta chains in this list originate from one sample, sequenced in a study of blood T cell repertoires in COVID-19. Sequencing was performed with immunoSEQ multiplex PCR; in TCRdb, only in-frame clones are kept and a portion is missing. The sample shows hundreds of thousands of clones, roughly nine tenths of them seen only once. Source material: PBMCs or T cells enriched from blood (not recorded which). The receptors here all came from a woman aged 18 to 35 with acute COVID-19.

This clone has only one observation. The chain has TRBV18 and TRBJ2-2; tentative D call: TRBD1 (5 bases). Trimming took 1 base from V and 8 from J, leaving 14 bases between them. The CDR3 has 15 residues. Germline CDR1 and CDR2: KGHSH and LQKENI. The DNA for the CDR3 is TGTGCCAGCTCACCACTGGACACCTATATGGGGGAGCTGTTTTTT. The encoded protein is CASSPLDTYMGELFF.

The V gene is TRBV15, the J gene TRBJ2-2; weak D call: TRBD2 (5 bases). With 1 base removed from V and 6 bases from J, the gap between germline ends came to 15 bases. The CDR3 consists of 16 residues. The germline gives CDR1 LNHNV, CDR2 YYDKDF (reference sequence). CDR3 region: CATSRVGGVTAGELFF. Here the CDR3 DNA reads TGTGCCACCAGCAGAGTAGGAGGAGTTACGGCCGGGGAGCTGTTTTTT.

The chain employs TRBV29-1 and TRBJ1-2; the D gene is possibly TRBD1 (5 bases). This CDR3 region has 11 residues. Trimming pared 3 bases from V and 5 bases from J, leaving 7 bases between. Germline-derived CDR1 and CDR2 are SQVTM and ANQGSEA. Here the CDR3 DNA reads TGCAGCGTTGAGGACACTTATGGCTACACCTTC. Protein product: CSVEDTYGYTF.

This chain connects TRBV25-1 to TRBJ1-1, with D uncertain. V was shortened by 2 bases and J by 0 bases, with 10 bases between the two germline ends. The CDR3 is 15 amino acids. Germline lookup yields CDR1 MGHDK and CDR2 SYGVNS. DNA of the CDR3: TGTGCCAGCAGTGAAACTGGCAGGCTGAACACTGAAGCTTTCTTT. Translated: CASSETGRLNTEAFF.

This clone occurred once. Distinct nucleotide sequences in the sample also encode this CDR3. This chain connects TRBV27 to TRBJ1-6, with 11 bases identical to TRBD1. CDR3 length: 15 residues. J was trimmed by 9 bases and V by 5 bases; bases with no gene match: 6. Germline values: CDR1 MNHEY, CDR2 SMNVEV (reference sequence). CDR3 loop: CASSPSGTGGSPLHF. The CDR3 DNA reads TGTGCCAGCAGTCCTTCCGGGACAGGGGGTTCACCCCTCCACTTT.

The CDR3 coding sequence is TGCGCCAGCAGTGAGTCGCCAACGCCCGGGACAGGGCAAAATCAGCCCCAGCATTTT. This gives the protein CASSESPTPGTGQNQPQHF. The chain is built from TRBV10-1 and TRBJ1-5; 9 nucleotides match TRBD1. Per germline, CDR1 WNHNN and CDR2 SYGVQD (reference sequence). Losses at the gene ends were 0 bases for V and 4 bases for J; bases not matched to a gene: 13. This CDR3 is 19 amino acids long.

The CDR3 here is CASSEVGRGENTQYF. Here the CDR3 DNA reads TGCGCCAGCAGTGAGGTGGGCAGGGGGGAGAATACGCAGTATTTT. V is TRBV10-1 and J is TRBJ2-3; the D gene is possibly TRBD1 (7 bases). The length of the CDR3 is 15 residues. V was clipped by 2 bases and J by 7 bases, with 16 bases between them. From germline, CDR1 is WNHNN and CDR2 SYGVQD (reference sequence).

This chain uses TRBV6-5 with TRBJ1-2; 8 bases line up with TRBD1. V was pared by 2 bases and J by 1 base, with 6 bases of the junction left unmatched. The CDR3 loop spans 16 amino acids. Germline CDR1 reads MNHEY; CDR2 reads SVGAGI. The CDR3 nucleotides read TGTGCCAGCAGTTACGGGGCGGGACAGGTTAACTATGGCTACACCTTC. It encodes CASSYGAGQVNYGYTF.

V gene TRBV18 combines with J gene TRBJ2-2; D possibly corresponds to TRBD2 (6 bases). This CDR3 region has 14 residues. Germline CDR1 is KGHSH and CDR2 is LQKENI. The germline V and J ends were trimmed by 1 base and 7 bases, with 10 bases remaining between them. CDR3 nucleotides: TGTGCCAGCTCACCACTAGGAGCGGGCGGGGAGCTGTTTTTT. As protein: CASSPLGAGGELFF.

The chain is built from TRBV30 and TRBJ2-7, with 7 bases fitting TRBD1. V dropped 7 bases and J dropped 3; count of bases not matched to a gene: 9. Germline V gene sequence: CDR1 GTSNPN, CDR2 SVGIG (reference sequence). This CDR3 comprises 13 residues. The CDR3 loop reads CALIPTGNYEQYF. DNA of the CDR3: TGTGCCTTGATACCGACAGGGAACTACGAGCAGTACTTC.

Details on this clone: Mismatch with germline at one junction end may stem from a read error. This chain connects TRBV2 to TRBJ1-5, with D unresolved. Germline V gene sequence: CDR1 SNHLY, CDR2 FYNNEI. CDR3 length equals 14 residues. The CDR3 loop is CVSSDRPSGQPQHF. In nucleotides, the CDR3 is TGTGTCAGCAGTGATCGGCCGTCAGGTCAGCCCCAGCATTTT.

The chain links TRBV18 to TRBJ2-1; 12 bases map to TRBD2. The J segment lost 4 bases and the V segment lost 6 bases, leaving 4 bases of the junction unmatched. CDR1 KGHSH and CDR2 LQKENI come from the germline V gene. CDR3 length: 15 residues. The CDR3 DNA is TGTGCCAGCTCGCAGACTAGCGGGAGTTACAATGAGCAGTTCTTC. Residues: CASSQTSGSYNEQFF.

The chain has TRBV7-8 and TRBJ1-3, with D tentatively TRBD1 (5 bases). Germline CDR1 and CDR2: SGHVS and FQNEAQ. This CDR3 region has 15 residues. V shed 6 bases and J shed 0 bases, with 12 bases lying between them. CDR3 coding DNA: TGTGCCAGCAGTCACAGGCTAAGCTCTGGAAACACCATATATTTT. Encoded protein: CASSHRLSSGNTIYF.

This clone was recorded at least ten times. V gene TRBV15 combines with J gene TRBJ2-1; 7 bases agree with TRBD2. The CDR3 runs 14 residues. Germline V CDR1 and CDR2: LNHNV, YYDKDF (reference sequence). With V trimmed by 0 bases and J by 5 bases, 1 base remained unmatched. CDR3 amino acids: CATSRDAGDNEQFF. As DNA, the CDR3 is TGTGCCACCAGCAGAGATGCGGGAGACAATGAGCAGTTCTTC.

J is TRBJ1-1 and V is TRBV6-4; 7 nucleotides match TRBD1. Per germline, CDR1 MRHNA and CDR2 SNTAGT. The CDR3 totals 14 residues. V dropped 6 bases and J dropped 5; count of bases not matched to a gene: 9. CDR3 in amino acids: CASRVTGLETEAFF. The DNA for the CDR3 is TGTGCCAGCAGGGTGACAGGGTTGGAAACTGAAGCTTTCTTT.

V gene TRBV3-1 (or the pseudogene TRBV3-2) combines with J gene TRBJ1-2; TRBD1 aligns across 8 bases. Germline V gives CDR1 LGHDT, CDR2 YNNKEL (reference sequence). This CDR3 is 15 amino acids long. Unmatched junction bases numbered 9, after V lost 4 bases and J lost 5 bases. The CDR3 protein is CASSPKWDRPYGYTF. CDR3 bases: TGTGCCAGCAGCCCAAAATGGGACAGGCCTTATGGCTACACCTTC.

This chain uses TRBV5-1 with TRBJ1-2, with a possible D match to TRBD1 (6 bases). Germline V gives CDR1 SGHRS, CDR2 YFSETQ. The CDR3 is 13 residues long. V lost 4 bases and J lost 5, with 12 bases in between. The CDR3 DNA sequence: TGCGCCAGCAGCGAGGACAGTCCTTATGGCTACACCTTC. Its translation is CASSEDSPYGYTF.

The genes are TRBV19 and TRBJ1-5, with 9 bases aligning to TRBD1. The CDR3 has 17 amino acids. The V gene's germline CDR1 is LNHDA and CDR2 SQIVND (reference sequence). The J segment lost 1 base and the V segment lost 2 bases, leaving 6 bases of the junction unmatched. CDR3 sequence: CASSIHKQGASNQPQHF. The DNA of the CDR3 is TGTGCCAGTAGTATACATAAACAGGGGGCGAGCAATCAGCCCCAGCATTTT. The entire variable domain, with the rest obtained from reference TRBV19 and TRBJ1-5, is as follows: DGGITQSPKYLFRKEGQNVTLSCEQNLNHDAMYWYRQDPGQGLRLIYYSQIVNDFQKGDIAEGYSVSREKKESFPLTVTSAQKNPTAFYLCASSIHKQGASNQPQHFGDGTRLSIL.

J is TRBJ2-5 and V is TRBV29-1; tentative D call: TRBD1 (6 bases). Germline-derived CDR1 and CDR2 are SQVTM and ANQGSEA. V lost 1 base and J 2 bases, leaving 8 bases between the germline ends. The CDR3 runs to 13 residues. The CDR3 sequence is CSVEGTAQETQYF. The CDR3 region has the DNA TGCAGCGTTGAAGGGACAGCTCAAGAGACCCAGTACTTC.

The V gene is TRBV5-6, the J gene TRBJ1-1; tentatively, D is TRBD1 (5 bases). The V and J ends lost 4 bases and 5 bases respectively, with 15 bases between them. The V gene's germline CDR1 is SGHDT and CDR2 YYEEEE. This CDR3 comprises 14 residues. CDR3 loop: CASSLDWGVTEAFF. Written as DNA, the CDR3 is TGTGCCAGCAGCCTGGATTGGGGGGTAACTGAAGCTTTCTTT.

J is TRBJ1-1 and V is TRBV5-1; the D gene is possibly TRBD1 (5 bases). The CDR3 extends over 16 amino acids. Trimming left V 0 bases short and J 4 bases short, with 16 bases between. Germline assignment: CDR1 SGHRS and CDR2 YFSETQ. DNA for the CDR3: TGCGCCAGCAGCTTGGCTTGGGGCAGTGGGGCCACTGAAGCTTTCTTT. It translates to CASSLAWGSGATEAFF. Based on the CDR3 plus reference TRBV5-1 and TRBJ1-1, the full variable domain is KAGVTQTPRYLIKTRGQQVTLSCSPISGHRSVSWYQQTPGQGLQFLFEYFSETQRNKGNFPGRFSGRQFSNSRSEMNVSTLELGDSALYLCASSLAWGSGATEAFFGQGTRLTVV.

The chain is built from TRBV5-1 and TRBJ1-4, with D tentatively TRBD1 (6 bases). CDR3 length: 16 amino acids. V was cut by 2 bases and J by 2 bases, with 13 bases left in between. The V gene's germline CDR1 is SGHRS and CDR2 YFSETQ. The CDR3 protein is CASSFRQGPTNEKLFF. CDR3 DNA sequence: TGCGCCAGCAGCTTCCGGCAGGGGCCCACTAATGAAAAACTGTTTTTT. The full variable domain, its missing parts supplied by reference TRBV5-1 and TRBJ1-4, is KAGVTQTPRYLIKTRGQQVTLSCSPISGHRSVSWYQQTPGQGLQFLFEYFSETQRNKGNFPGRFSGRQFSNSRSEMNVSTLELGDSALYLCASSFRQGPTNEKLFFGSGTQLSVL.

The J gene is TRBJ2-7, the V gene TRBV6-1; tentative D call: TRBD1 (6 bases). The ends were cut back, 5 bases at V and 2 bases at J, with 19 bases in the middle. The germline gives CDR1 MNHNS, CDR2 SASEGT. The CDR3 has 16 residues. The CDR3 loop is CASSQGTYSPPYEQYF. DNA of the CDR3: TGTGCCAGCAGTCAAGGGACATACAGCCCCCCCTACGAGCAGTACTTC.

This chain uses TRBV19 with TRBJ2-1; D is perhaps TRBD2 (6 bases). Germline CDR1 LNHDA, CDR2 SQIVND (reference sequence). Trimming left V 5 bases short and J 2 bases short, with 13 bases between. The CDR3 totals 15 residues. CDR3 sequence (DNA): TGTGCCAGTAGTCCCTCGGGACTCCCCTACAATGAGCAGTTCTTC. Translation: CASSPSGLPYNEQFF. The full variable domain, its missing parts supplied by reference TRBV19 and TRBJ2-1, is DGGITQSPKYLFRKEGQNVTLSCEQNLNHDAMYWYRQDPGQGLRLIYYSQIVNDFQKGDIAEGYSVSREKKESFPLTVTSAQKNPTAFYLCASSPSGLPYNEQFFGPGTRLTVL.

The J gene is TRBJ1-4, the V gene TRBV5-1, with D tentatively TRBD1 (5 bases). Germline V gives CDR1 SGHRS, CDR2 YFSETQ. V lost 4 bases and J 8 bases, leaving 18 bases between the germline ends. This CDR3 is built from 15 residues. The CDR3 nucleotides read TGCGCCAGCAGCATTGGGGGGAGTAAGGAAGAAAAACTGTTTTTT. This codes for CASSIGGSKEEKLFF.

In nucleotides, the CDR3 is TGTGCCACCAGCAGGATAGTACAGGGGGCGAGGCAGCCCCAGCATTTT. Protein: CATSRIVQGARQPQHF. V is TRBV15 and J is TRBJ1-5; 9 nucleotides align to TRBD1. V shed 3 bases and J 7 bases; nucleotides not matched to a gene: 10. This CDR3 has 16 residues. The germline gives CDR1 LNHNV, CDR2 YYDKDF (reference sequence).

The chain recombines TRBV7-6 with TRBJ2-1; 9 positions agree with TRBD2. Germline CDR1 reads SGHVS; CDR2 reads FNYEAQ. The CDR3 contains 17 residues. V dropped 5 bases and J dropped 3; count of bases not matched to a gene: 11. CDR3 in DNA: TGTGCCAGCAGCCCCCGGGGAGCAGCGGGGGGCTACAATGAGCAGTTCTTC. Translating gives CASSPRGAAGGYNEQFF.

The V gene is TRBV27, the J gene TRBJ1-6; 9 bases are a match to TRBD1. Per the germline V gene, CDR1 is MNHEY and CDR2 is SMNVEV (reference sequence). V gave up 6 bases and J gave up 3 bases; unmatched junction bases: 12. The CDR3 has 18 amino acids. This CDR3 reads CASRFGQGNQGYNSPLHF. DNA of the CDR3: TGTGCCAGCAGATTTGGACAGGGGAATCAGGGCTATAATTCACCCCTCCACTTT.

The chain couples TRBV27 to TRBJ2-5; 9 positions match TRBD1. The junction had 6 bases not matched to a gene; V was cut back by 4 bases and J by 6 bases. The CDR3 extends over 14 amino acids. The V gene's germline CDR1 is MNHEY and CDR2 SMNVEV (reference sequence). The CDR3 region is CASSSSDRGKTQYF. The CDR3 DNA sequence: TGTGCCAGCAGTTCCTCGGACAGGGGAAAGACCCAGTACTTC.

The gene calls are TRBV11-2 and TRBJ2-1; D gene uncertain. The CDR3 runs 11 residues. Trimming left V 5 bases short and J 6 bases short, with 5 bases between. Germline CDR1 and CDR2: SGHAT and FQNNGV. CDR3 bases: TGTGCCAGCAGCCTCCTCAATGAGCAGTTCTTC. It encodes CASSLLNEQFF.

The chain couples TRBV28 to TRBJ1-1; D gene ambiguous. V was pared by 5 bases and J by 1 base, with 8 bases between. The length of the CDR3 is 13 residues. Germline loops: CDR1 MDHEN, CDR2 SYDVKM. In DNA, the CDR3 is TGTGCCAGCAGTCCGACAAGGAACACTGAAGCTTTCTTT. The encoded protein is CASSPTRNTEAFF.

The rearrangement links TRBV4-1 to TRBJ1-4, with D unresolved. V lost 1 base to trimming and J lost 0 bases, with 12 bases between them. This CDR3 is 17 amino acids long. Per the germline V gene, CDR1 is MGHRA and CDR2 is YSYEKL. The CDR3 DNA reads TGCGCCAGCAGCCAAGTTTCCGGGAGAACAACTAATGAAAAACTGTTTTTT. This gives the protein CASSQVSGRTTNEKLFF.